These 27 T cell receptor beta chains came from one sample sequenced in a study of regulatory T cells in long-lasting Graves disease. Time point noted: persistent/refractory GD, antithyroid drugs over 5 years with positive TRAb. From PBMCs, RNA was extracted and then used to make the TCR library. According to the study, TCR beta libraries were built with iRepertoire HTBI primers and CDR3-region Arm-PCR. From the multiplex PCR reads, TCRdb called clonotypes with MiXCR, one entry per CDR3 protein. This table holds 310,000 or so distinct CDR3 sequences, 20% to 25% found once. The source material was peripheral blood mononuclear cells (PBMCs), sampled when the disease was refractory, from a patient treated with antithyroid drugs. These receptors were collected from a female donor with Graves disease.

This clonotype was seen a few times. The rearrangement links TRBV2 to TRBJ2-1; 9 nucleotides match TRBD2. The trim removed 7 bases at V and 5 bases at J, leaving 6 bases unmatched. Germline values: CDR1 SNHLY, CDR2 FYNNEI. This CDR3 is built from 14 residues. The CDR3 here is CASITLAGHNEQFF. CDR3 in DNA: TGTGCCAGCATTACCCTAGCGGGGCACAATGAGCAGTTCTTC.

The J gene is TRBJ2-7, the V gene TRBV12-3 or TRBV12-4, with a weak D call TRBD1 (5 bases). V was clipped by 1 base and J by 3 bases, with 13 bases between them. The CDR3 extends over 15 amino acids. Here the CDR3 reads CASSLEDTRLYEQYF. In DNA form, the CDR3 reads TGTGCCAGCAGTTTAGAGGACACCCGCCTCTACGAGCAGTACTTC.

This clonotype was seen ten or more times. The V call is TRBV12-3 or TRBV12-4, the J call TRBJ1-1; no reliable D call. Trimming cost V 5 bases and J 3 bases, with 16 bases left between them. The CDR3 is made up of 15 amino acids. CDR3 region: CASSPTGLKDTEAFF. CDR3 coding DNA: TGTGCCAGCAGTCCGACCGGACTGAAGGACACTGAAGCTTTCTTT.

This clonotype has only a few counts. The V call is TRBV28, the J call TRBJ1-1; unclear D gene. V shed 3 bases and J shed 10 bases, with 18 bases lying between them. Germline-derived CDR1 and CDR2 are MDHEN and SYDVKM. The CDR3 sequence is 14 residues long. CDR3 DNA sequence: TGTGCCAGCAGTTTCCTCCTCCCGGGTGGAGCAGCTTTCTTT. It translates to CASSFLLPGGAAFF.

The V gene is TRBV15, the J gene TRBJ1-2; possibly TRBD1 for D (5 bases). V gave up 5 bases and J gave up 8 bases, with 15 bases separating them. CDR3 size: 13 residues. The germline CDR1 and CDR2 sequences are LNHNV and YYDKDF (reference sequence). The CDR3: CATSPQAGRGYTF. The DNA of the CDR3 is TGTGCCACCAGCCCCCAGGCAGGGCGCGGCTACACCTTC.

A remark on this clonotype: This may be a read error, as it is one base from a much larger clone. CDR3 in DNA: TGTGCCAGCAGCTTAGGAAGCGGGATGCAAGAGACCCAGTACTTC. Its translation is CASSLGSGMQETQYF. V gene TRBV7-9 combines with J gene TRBJ2-5; 7 positions match TRBD2. The germline V gene has CDR1 SEHNR and CDR2 FQNEAQ (reference sequence). This CDR3 contains 15 residues. The junction had 4 bases not matched to a gene; V was cut back by 1 base and J by 2 bases.

About this clonotype itself: At one end the junction does not follow the germline gene, possibly because of a read error. The rearrangement joins TRBV5-1 to TRBJ1-1; D uncertain. This CDR3 spans 14 amino acids. Germline lookup yields CDR1 SGHRS and CDR2 YFSETQ. Here the CDR3 reads CTSSLEPENTEAFF. The CDR3 bases are TGCACCAGCAGCTTGGAGCCAGAGAACACTGAAGCTTTCTTT.

In its sample, this clonotype was seen many times. The J gene is TRBJ1-1, the V gene TRBV28; D is possibly TRBD1 (5 bases). V gave up 1 base and J gave up 10 bases, with 13 bases separating them. The CDR3 runs 13 residues. The germline CDR1 and CDR2 sequences are MDHEN and SYDVKM. The CDR3 bases are TGTGCCAGCAGTTTATTGGCAGGGCGTTTAGCTTTCTTT. Translating it yields CASSLLAGRLAFF.

This clonotype has a count of ten or more. J is TRBJ1-4 and V is TRBV20-1, with 8 bases lining up with TRBD1. Germline V lookup: CDR1 DFQATT, CDR2 SNEGSKA (reference sequence). Unmatched junction bases numbered 6, after V lost 5 bases and J lost 7 bases. The CDR3 is 13 residues long. The CDR3 reads CSAGGTGLEKLFF. For the CDR3, the DNA is TGCAGTGCTGGTGGGACAGGACTTGAAAAACTGTTTTTT.

The chain combines TRBV27 with TRBJ2-5; the match to TRBD1 covers 8 bases. V trimming: 5 bases; J trimming: 5 bases; junction bases outside the gene matches: 7. The CDR3 consists of 14 residues. The germline CDR1 and CDR2 sequences are MNHEY and SMNVEV (reference sequence). The DNA of the CDR3 is TGTGCCAGCAGTAACAGGGGGGTGTGGGAGACCCAGTACTTC. It codes for CASSNRGVWETQYF.

This clonotype occurred many times. This rearrangement joins TRBV28 to TRBJ1-2; 9 bases fit TRBD1. The CDR3 contains 16 residues. Per germline, CDR1 MDHEN and CDR2 SYDVKM. The junction had 11 bases not matched to a gene; V was cut back by 5 bases and J by 4 bases. The CDR3 spells CASSGPPGQGGYGYTF. CDR3 nucleotides: TGTGCCAGCAGTGGCCCCCCGGGACAGGGCGGCTATGGCTACACCTTC.

This clonotype was recorded a few times. The junction departs from the called germline gene at one end, perhaps through a read error. J is TRBJ2-6 and V is TRBV7-7; perhaps D is TRBD1 or TRBD2 (5 bases each). The CDR3 is 18 amino acids. Per the germline V gene, CDR1 is SSHAT and CDR2 is FNYEAQ (reference sequence). The CDR3 DNA is TGTGCTAGCAGCCCGAGCCGGGACGGCCTCTCTGGGGCCAACGTCCTGACTTTC. Encoded protein: CASSPSRDGLSGANVLTF. Full variable domain (rest looked up from reference TRBV7-7 and TRBJ2-6): GAGVSQSPRYKVTKRGQDVTLRCDPISSHATLYWYQQALGQGPEFLTYFNYEAQPDKSGLPSDRFSAERPEGSISTLTIQRTEQRDSAMYRCASSPSRDGLSGANVLTFGAGSRLTVL.

This clonotype occurred many times. The chain links TRBV7-2 to TRBJ2-5; 8 positions agree with TRBD2. The CDR3 is 15 amino acids. The germline V gene has CDR1 SGHTA and CDR2 FQGNSA. V lost 1 base and J lost 7; bases outside the gene matches: 8. CDR3 DNA: TGTGCCAGCAGCTTAGAGACGGGAGGGCCCGGGACCCAGTACTTC. Amino acids: CASSLETGGPGTQYF.

The chain joins TRBV6-5 to TRBJ2-5; 14 nucleotides match TRBD2. Germline V gene lookup returns CDR1 MNHEY and CDR2 SVGAGI. Trimming removed 2 bases from V and 2 bases from J; junction bases left unmatched: 13. The CDR3 covers 20 residues. CDR3: CASSYVPTTSGREEQETQYF. Here the CDR3 DNA reads TGTGCCAGCAGTTACGTTCCCACGACTAGCGGGAGGGAGGAGCAAGAGACCCAGTACTTC.

This clonotype showed up just a few times. The chain is built from TRBV20-1 and TRBJ2-5; D unclear. Germline V CDR1 and CDR2: DFQATT, SNEGSKA (reference sequence). Trimming removed 4 bases from V and 3 bases from J, with 6 bases in between. The CDR3 consists of 11 residues. This CDR3 reads CSATREETQYF. The CDR3 DNA reads as TGCAGTGCTACTAGGGAAGAGACCCAGTACTTC.

A remark on this clonotype: A much bigger clone sits one base away, suggesting this may be a read error. The chain employs TRBV7-2 and TRBJ2-7; D ambiguous. The CDR3 is made up of 13 amino acids. Per germline, CDR1 SGHTA and CDR2 FQGNSA. Between the trimmed V and J ends, which lost 1 base and 7 bases, there was a span of 11 bases. The CDR3 here is CASSLGAAREQYF. The CDR3 nucleotides are TGTGCCAGCAGCTTAGGGGCAGCGCGTGAGCAGTACTTC. Full variable domain (rest looked up from reference TRBV7-2 and TRBJ2-7): GAGVSQSPSNKVTEKGKDVELRCDPISGHTALYWYRQSLGQGLEFLIYFQGNSAPDKSGLPSDRFSAERTGGSVSTLTIQRTQQEDSAVYLCASSLGAAREQYFGPGTRLTVT.

This clonotype was picked up many times. The chain combines TRBV9 with TRBJ1-1; maybe TRBD1 (5 bases). Trimming left V 4 bases short and J 0 bases short, with 13 bases between. The germline V gene encodes CDR1 SGDLS and CDR2 YYNGEE. This CDR3 has 15 amino acids. The CDR3 loop reads CASSQAGGLNTEAFF. CDR3 in DNA: TGTGCCAGCAGCCAGGCTGGGGGATTGAACACTGAAGCTTTCTTT.

This clonotype appeared many times. The gene calls are TRBV6-1 and TRBJ2-4; 10 positions match TRBD2. The CDR3 runs to 17 residues. The V gene's germline CDR1 is MNHNS and CDR2 SASEGT. V lost 4 bases and J lost 3; bases outside the gene matches: 9. CDR3 sequence: CASSGQREGLGKNIQYF. The DNA for the CDR3 is TGTGCCAGCAGTGGTCAGCGGGAGGGCTTAGGCAAAAACATTCAGTACTTC.

The table lists this clonotype with many counts. The V call is TRBV5-1, the J call TRBJ1-1, with a tentative D call TRBD1 (6 bases). The germline V gene encodes CDR1 SGHRS and CDR2 YFSETQ. Trimming removed 1 base from V and 6 bases from J, with 16 bases in between. The CDR3 extends over 15 amino acids. Written as DNA, the CDR3 is TGCGCCAGCAGCTTGCAAGTCGACAGGTTGGCTGAAGCTTTCTTT. Its protein product is CASSLQVDRLAEAFF.

This clonotype was recorded only once. A read error is possible here, since a much larger clone lies one base away. The V and J genes are TRBV29-1 and TRBJ2-5, with D tentatively TRBD2 (6 bases). Germline V lookup: CDR1 SQVTM, CDR2 ANQGSEA. The CDR3 loop spans 12 amino acids. In nucleotides, the CDR3 is TGCAGCGTTGCAATGGGGGGAGAGACCCGGTACTTC. Its translation: CSVAMGGETRYF.

This clonotype was counted a single time. A much bigger clone sits one base away, suggesting this may be a read error. The chain is built from TRBV6-1 and TRBJ2-2, with D tentatively TRBD2 (5 bases). This CDR3 spans 16 amino acids. Germline CDR1 and CDR2: MNHNS and SASEGT. The CDR3 here is CASGRRSARNTGEMFF. CDR3 coding DNA: TGTGCCAGCGGGCGGCGATCAGCTAGAAACACCGGGGAGATGTTTTTT.

This clonotype has more than one count but fewer than ten. The gene calls are TRBV19 and TRBJ1-2; TRBD1 is a possible D gene (5 bases). The V gene's germline CDR1 is LNHDA and CDR2 SQIVND (reference sequence). The ends were cut back, 8 bases at V and 8 bases at J, with 24 bases in the middle. CDR3 length: 15 residues. This CDR3 is CASRNPRDSSPGYTF. The CDR3 DNA reads TGTGCCAGTCGAAATCCAAGAGACAGCTCCCCAGGCTACACCTTC.

This clonotype was detected many times. The chain employs TRBV29-1 and TRBJ2-2, with 7 bases lining up with TRBD2. In germline, CDR1 is SQVTM, CDR2 ANQGSEA. This CDR3 has 15 amino acids. V gave up 1 base and J gave up 3 bases; unmatched junction bases: 5. This CDR3 is CSVEGGSEHTGELFF. The CDR3 region has the DNA TGCAGCGTTGAAGGCGGGAGTGAGCACACCGGGGAGCTGTTTTTT.

This clonotype turned up a few times. This chain connects TRBV29-1 to TRBJ2-7, with TRBD2 identical over 8 bases. The CDR3 is made up of 12 amino acids. The germline CDR1 and CDR2 sequences are SQVTM and ANQGSEA. Trimming removed 4 bases from V and 3 bases from J; junction bases left unmatched: 2. CDR3 protein: CSVGGRSYEQYF. The CDR3 DNA reads TGCAGCGTTGGCGGGAGGAGCTACGAGCAGTACTTC.

This clonotype occurred many times. The chain carries TRBV28 and TRBJ1-6; the match to TRBD1 covers 9 bases. Germline loops: CDR1 MDHEN, CDR2 SYDVKM. The CDR3 runs 14 residues. Trimming removed 7 bases from V and 10 bases from J; junction bases left unmatched: 8. In DNA form, the CDR3 reads TGTGCCAGCAAAACTCCGGGACAGGGCTCACCCCTCCACTTT. It codes for CASKTPGQGSPLHF.

The table lists this clonotype with a few counts. The chain joins TRBV7-9 to TRBJ2-1; D may be TRBD1 or TRBD2 (5 bases each). The length of the CDR3 is 16 residues. Germline V lookup: CDR1 SEHNR, CDR2 FQNEAQ (reference sequence). The V gene lost 4 bases and the J gene lost 4 bases, with 17 bases spanning the gap. The CDR3 region has the DNA TGTGCCAGCAGCTCAGGGACGGGAAAGGGTTACAATGAGCAGTTCTTC. As protein: CASSSGTGKGYNEQFF.

This clonotype was observed a handful of times. The V gene is TRBV20-1, the J gene TRBJ2-7; 7 bases are a match to TRBD1. CDR3 length: 13 residues. The germline gives CDR1 DFQATT, CDR2 SNEGSKA (reference sequence). The V and J ends lost 3 bases and 3 bases, in that order; junction bases with no gene match: 5. Written as DNA, the CDR3 is TGCAGTGCTAGCGGAGACAGGGACTACGAGCAGTACTTC. Translating gives CSASGDRDYEQYF.